The rows below give T cell receptor beta chains drawn from one sample of a study of early T cells in non-severe SARS-CoV-2 infection. TCRdb reanalysed the 5' RACE reads using MiXCR and keeps one entry per CDR3 protein. The profile shows around 80,000 distinct CDR3 sequences, about 13% of them singletons. Specimen: whole blood. Receptors originate from an adult who was a healthcare worker with PCR-confirmed SARS-CoV-2 infection or an uninfected control (not recorded which). The CDR3 runs from the conserved cysteine through the conserved F or W. A D gene is named only where the DNA matches it firmly. Clone size appears in some rows only: once, few, many, or a class for an expanded clone.

- - TRBJ2-5 TRBV10-3 CAISESTRETQYF TGTGCCATCAGTGAGTCAACTAGAGAGACCCAGTACTTC
few - TRBJ1-1 TRBV10-3 CAIRQEGYTEAFF TGTGCCATCAGGCAAGAGGGTTACACTGAAGCTTTCTTT
- TRBD1 TRBJ1-1 TRBV18 CASSPPYPGQGAIGTEAFF TGTGCCAGCTCACCCCCATACCCGGGACAGGGGGCGATAGGCACTGAAGCTTTCTTT
few TRBD1 TRBJ2-7 TRBV29-1 CSVKWDSSYEQYF TGCAGCGTTAAGTGGGACAGCTCCTACGAGCAGTACTTC
many - TRBJ1-3 TRBV7-8 CASSPGRNVGAGNTIYF TGTGCCAGCAGCCCGGGACGGAATGTAGGTGCTGGAAACACCATATATTTT
few TRBD1 TRBJ1-1 TRBV5-6 CASSFVDRVETEAFF TGTGCCAGCAGCTTCGTGGACAGGGTAGAGACTGAAGCTTTCTTT
- TRBD2 TRBJ2-5 TRBV29-1 CSVRGGVLETQYF TGCAGCGTTCGCGGGGGGGTTTTGGAGACCCAGTACTTC
many - TRBJ2-2 TRBV3-1 CASSRRETTLNTGELFF TGTGCCAGCAGCCGTCGCGAGACGACCCTCAACACCGGGGAGCTGTTTTTT
few - TRBJ2-1 TRBV3-1 CASSQVRGTGANEQFF TGTGCCAGCAGCCAAGTTAGGGGGACCGGAGCCAATGAGCAGTTCTTC
few - TRBJ1-2 TRBV3-1 CASSQRLNTGYTF TGTGCCAGCAGCCAACGGTTAAATACGGGCTACACCTTC
few - TRBJ1-1 TRBV4-1 CASSHPAGFSTEAFF TGCGCCAGCAGCCATCCGGCGGGGTTTAGCACTGAAGCTTTCTTT
many - TRBJ2-1 TRBV30 CAWSQASYNEQFF TGTGCCTGGAGCCAAGCCTCCTACAATGAGCAGTTCTTC
many - TRBJ2-1 TRBV2 CASRDQVGGYNEQFF TGTGCCAGCAGGGATCAGGTCGGTGGCTACAATGAGCAGTTCTTC
many - TRBJ1-3 TRBV13 CASSYRQGAENTIYF TGTGCCAGCAGCTACCGTCAGGGTGCTGAAAACACCATATATTTT
few TRBD1 TRBJ1-4 TRBV6-6 CASSTPITGTEYQKLFF TGTGCCAGCAGTACACCAATAACCGGGACAGAGTACCAAAAACTGTTTTTT
once - TRBJ1-2 TRBV27 CASTLRAGLNYGYTF TGTGCCAGCACCCTTAGGGCAGGGCTGAACTATGGCTACACCTTC
- - TRBJ2-7 TRBV6-6 CASSYHPRGVYEQYF TGTGCCAGCAGTTACCACCCCCGAGGAGTGTACGAGCAGTACTTC
- - TRBJ1-2 TRBV20-1 CSAPAGYGYTF TGCAGTGCTCCGGCAGGCTACGGCTACACCTTC
many - TRBJ1-5 TRBV20-1 CSARDFQRSGPQHF TGCAGTGCTAGAGATTTCCAACGCAGTGGACCCCAGCATTTT
few - TRBJ1-2 TRBV19 CASSPRPGTVYGYTF TGTGCCAGTAGCCCTCGTCCCGGGACGGTTTATGGCTACACCTTC
many - TRBJ2-2 TRBV7-2 CASSLIRGAVTGELFF TGTGCCAGCAGCTTAATTCGGGGGGCTGTCACCGGGGAGCTGTTTTTT
- - TRBJ1-1 TRBV29-1 CSVGGQQMNTEAFF TGCAGCGTTGGAGGACAGCAAATGAACACTGAAGCTTTCTTT
few - TRBJ1-2 TRBV3-1 CASSPWTFLRNYGYTF TGTGCCAGCAGCCCGTGGACCTTCTTAAGAAACTATGGCTACACCTTC
many - TRBJ1-1 TRBV7-9 CASSLAGLSTEAFF TGTGCCAGCAGCTTAGCGGGACTTTCCACTGAAGCTTTCTTT
many - TRBJ2-2 TRBV11-3 CASSRQGGKLFF TGTGCCAGCAGCCGACAGGGAGGAAAGCTGTTTTTT
many - TRBJ1-1 TRBV30 CAWSVTGLNTEAFF TGTGCCTGGAGTGTGACCGGCTTGAACACTGAAGCTTTCTTT
- - TRBJ1-2 TRBV6-5 CASSYVGAGRGLNYGYTF TGTGCCAGCAGTTACGTGGGGGCAGGGAGAGGACTTAACTATGGCTACACCTTC
many TRBD2 TRBJ2-1 TRBV4-1 CASSQVAGPYNEQFF TGCGCCAGCAGCCAAGTAGCGGGCCCCTACAATGAGCAGTTCTTC
many - TRBJ2-5 TRBV27 CASSIRLTGIHQETQYF TGTGCCAGCAGTATAAGGCTGACCGGGATCCACCAAGAGACCCAGTACTTC
once - TRBJ1-4 TRBV18 CASSDPGSTNEKLFF TGTGCCAGCTCAGACCCAGGGTCAACTAATGAAAAACTGTTTTTT
- - TRBJ1-4 TRBV12-3/TRBV12-4 CASTRGGEKLFF TGTGCCAGCACCAGGGGCGGTGAAAAACTGTTTTTT
- - TRBJ1-1 TRBV10-3 CAIRERQVMDTEAFF TGTGCCATCAGAGAACGGCAAGTTATGGACACTGAAGCTTTCTTT
many - TRBJ1-4 TRBV12-5 CASASGLASGEKLFF TGTGCTAGTGCCTCCGGACTGGCTTCGGGCGAAAAACTGTTTTTT